Listed below are T cell receptor beta chains from one sample, sequenced in a study of CD8 T cells in ankylosing spondylitis. TCRdb re-derived calls from the 5' RACE reads in MiXCR, one entry per CDR3 protein. This sample has 230,000 or so distinct CDR3 sequences; about 24% occur once, and the top ten carry over 0.55%. Sequenced material: blood, either unsorted or a sorted T cell fraction (not recorded which). The receptors were gathered from a male donor with ankylosing spondylitis or in good health (not recorded which). The CDR3 runs from the conserved cysteine through the conserved F or W. D genes are given only for firm matches. Clone sizes are given selectively: once, few, many, or a class where the clone is expanded.

>TRBV20-1|many|TRBD2|TRBJ2-3
TGCAGTGCTCTTCACACTAGCGGGGGCCTGATGGATACGCAGTATTTT
CSALHTSGGLMDTQYF
>TRBV12-3/TRBV12-4|.|.|TRBJ2-5
TGTGCCAGCAGCCCGGGACCGGGGGAGACCCAGTACTTC
CASSPGPGETQYF
>TRBV20-1|.|.|TRBJ2-7
TGCAGTGCTAGAGATGAGACACTCTACGAGCAGTACTTC
CSARDETLYEQYF
>TRBV6-2/TRBV6-3|.|.|TRBJ1-2
TGTGCCAGCAGGGACAGTTCTAACTATGGCTACACCTTC
CASRDSSNYGYTF
>TRBV20-1|many|TRBD1|TRBJ2-1
TGCAGTGCTAAGTCGGGACAGGGCAGGGATGAGCAGTTCTTC
CSAKSGQGRDEQFF
>TRBV20-1|few|.|TRBJ1-1
TGCAGTGCCTTGGTTGCGGGGGACACTGAAGCTTTCTTT
CSALVAGDTEAFF
>TRBV6-1|many|.|TRBJ2-4
TGTGCCAGCAGTGTGACTGGACCCAAGGACATTCAGTACTTC
CASSVTGPKDIQYF
>TRBV6-4|many|.|TRBJ2-2
TGTGCCAGCAGTGTCGGCTTTAACACCGGGGAGCTGTTTTTT
CASSVGFNTGELFF
>TRBV5-6|.|TRBD2|TRBJ2-1
TGTGCCAGCAGCTCATTAGCGGGGGGGCAGCGAAATGAGCAGTTCTTC
CASSSLAGGQRNEQFF
>TRBV6-1|many|TRBD1|TRBJ1-2
TGTGCCAGCAGTCAGCAGACAGGGTATGGCTACACCTTC
CASSQQTGYGYTF
>TRBV28|many|TRBD1|TRBJ2-7
TGTGCCAGCAGTCGACAGGGTTTCTACGAGCAGTACTTC
CASSRQGFYEQYF
>TRBV12-3/TRBV12-4|few|.|TRBJ2-1
TGTGCCAGCAGTGGGGACTACAATGAGCAGTTCTTC
CASSGDYNEQFF
>TRBV10-2|.|.|TRBJ2-5
TGCGCCAGCACCCCCGCCCTGCAGACCCAGTACTTC
CASTPALQTQYF
>TRBV19|.|TRBD1|TRBJ1-2
TGTGCCAGTAGTGATAGGACAGGGGCCTCAGCTGACTATGGCTACACCTTC
CASSDRTGASADYGYTF
>TRBV2|few|.|TRBJ2-6
TGTGCCAGCAGTGAATCTGGGTCCACCTCTGGGGCCAACGTCCTGACTTTC
CASSESGSTSGANVLTF
>TRBV10-3|many|.|TRBJ1-5
TGTGCCATCAGTGGAAAGGGGTTCAGCAATCAGCCCCAGCATTTT
CAISGKGFSNQPQHF
>TRBV29-1|few|.|TRBJ1-1
TGCAGCGTTGAGTCTTGGCGGGCTGAAGCTTTCTTT
CSVESWRAEAFF
>TRBV6-1|few|.|TRBJ1-4
TGTGCCAGCAGTCCGCTCCGGGAGGGTGAAAAACTGTTTTTT
CASSPLREGEKLFF
>TRBV2|many|.|TRBJ1-2
TGTGCCAGCAGTGAACTGGGCCGCGGCTACACCTTC
CASSELGRGYTF
>TRBV12-3/TRBV12-4|few|TRBD1|TRBJ2-3
TGTGCCAGCAGACAGGGGGCGGCAGATACGCAGTATTTT
CASRQGAADTQYF
>TRBV12-3/TRBV12-4|.|.|TRBJ2-3
TGTGCCAGCAGTTCCTCCCGTCCAAGGGCCTCTAGCACAGATACGCAGTATTTT
CASSSSRPRASSTDTQYF
>TRBV5-1|.|.|TRBJ2-2
TGCGCCAGCAGCCCCCTAACCCAGGGAGAGGGCGGGGAGCTGTTTTTT
CASSPLTQGEGGELFF
>TRBV20-1|.|.|TRBJ2-1
TGCAGTGCTCCCCCGGGGAGCTGGGGGAATGAGCAGTTCTTC
CSAPPGSWGNEQFF
>TRBV24-1|.|.|TRBJ2-5
TGTGCCACCAGTGATCCCGGACCAAGGGAGACCCAGTACTTC
CATSDPGPRETQYF
>TRBV20-1|.|TRBD1|TRBJ2-5
TGCAGTGCTCGACAGGGCCCTTTCCAAGAGACCCAGTACTTC
CSARQGPFQETQYF
>TRBV12-3/TRBV12-4|once|.|TRBJ2-2
TGTGCCAGCAGTTGGGTTACGGACGGGGAGCTGTTTTTT
CASSWVTDGELFF
>TRBV28|.|.|TRBJ2-4
TGTGCCAGCAGCCCAGGGAAGGGGAACATTCAGTACTTC
CASSPGKGNIQYF
>TRBV20-1|few|.|TRBJ2-1
TGCAGTGCTAGAGATGTACGCCTAGCCTACAATGAGCAGTTCTTC
CSARDVRLAYNEQFF
>TRBV12-3/TRBV12-4|.|.|TRBJ1-5
TGTGCCAGCAGTTTGGGGCTTCCCCAGCATTTT
CASSLGLPQHF
>TRBV20-1|once|.|TRBJ2-3
TGCAGTGCTAGTACCCCAGATACGCAGTATTTT
CSASTPDTQYF
>TRBV20-1|.|.|TRBJ2-5
TGCAGTGCTAGAGATAGACTACGCCAAGAGACCCAGTACTTC
CSARDRLRQETQYF
>TRBV7-7|.|.|TRBJ2-5
TGTGCTAGCAGCCCGTTTCGGGGTAGTGGGGACCAGTACTTC
CASSPFRGSGDQYF
>TRBV25-1|.|TRBD1|TRBJ2-7
TGTGCCAGCAGTAAGACAGGGGGTGGTTCCTACGAGCAGTACTTC
CASSKTGGGSYEQYF
>TRBV20-1|few|.|TRBJ2-5
TGCAGTGCTAGAGAGGGACAAGGACGCCAAGAGACCCAGTACTTC
CSAREGQGRQETQYF
>TRBV7-2|.|TRBD1|TRBJ2-1
TGTGCCAGCAGCAAATCCGGGACAGGGGCTACTTCCAATGAGCAGTTCTTC
CASSKSGTGATSNEQFF